The rows below give T cell receptor beta chains drawn from one sample of a study of a mutant IDH1 vaccine in newly diagnosed glioma. Repertoires were generated with immunoSEQ multiplex PCR, while TCRdb's copy carries only in-frame clones and drops some. The table shows 25,000 to 35,000 clones, with 82% occurring only once. The starting material was PBMCs, obtained from a glioma patient treated with radiotherapy, temozolomide or both. The receptors originated from a young man with glioma. Both conserved end residues are part of each CDR3. The D gene is left open where the match is weak. The size field is filled for only some rows; it gives once, few, many or a size class.

>once|TRBJ2-1|NA|TRBV6-6
CASSYIYNEQFF
TGTGCCAGCAGTTATATTTACAATGAGCAGTTCTTC
>NA|TRBJ2-3|TRBD2|TRBV29-1
CSVLTSRGGPTDTQYF
TGCAGCGTGTTAACCTCTCGGGGGGGCCCCACAGATACGCAGTATTTT
>NA|TRBJ2-7|NA|TRBV28
CASSPHRPNSYEQYF
TGTGCCAGCAGTCCACATCGGCCCAACTCCTACGAGCAGTACTTC
>NA|TRBJ1-2|TRBD1|TRBV5-1
CASGPGTGRKDGYTF
TGCGCCAGCGGACCCGGGACAGGGAGAAAGGATGGCTACACCTTC
>NA|TRBJ1-1|NA|TRBV19
CASRGSGIPSTEAFF
TGTGCCAGTAGGGGCTCGGGTATCCCGAGCACTGAAGCTTTCTTT
>NA|TRBJ2-7|TRBD2|TRBV7-7
CASSVRIAGLPYEQYF
TGTGCCAGCAGCGTGAGAATAGCGGGGCTCCCCTACGAGCAGTACTTC
>NA|TRBJ1-5|NA|TRBV27
CASSKGRGGDSNQPQHF
TGTGCCAGCAGCAAAGGGAGGGGGGGTGATAGCAATCAGCCCCAGCATTTT
>NA|TRBJ2-7|TRBD2|TRBV7-2
CASSLPAGLYEQYF
TGTGCCAGCAGCTTACCAGCGGGGTTGTACGAGCAGTACTTC
>NA|TRBJ2-3|NA|TRBV27
CASTGGADTQYF
TGTGCCAGCACCGGGGGCGCGGATACGCAGTATTTT
>once|TRBJ2-7|NA|TRBV5-1
CASSRRYEQYF
TGCGCCAGCAGCCGACGCTACGAGCAGTACTTC